This record concerns one T cell receptor (beta chain) sequence. The sample originates from a study of blood T cell repertoires in COVID-19. Study summary: Whether acute or convalescent, the COVID-19 samples came from the United States, Italy and Spain. Sources were T cells, B-cell-depleted T cells, or PBMCs; the material itself was cDNA or gDNA.

Assay: immunoSEQ multiplex PCR; the TCRdb copy retains only in-frame clones and omits some. The table shows 30,000 to 40,000 clones, with around 88% occurring only once. This clonotype was obtained from a woman between 65 and 79 years old with active COVID-19. What was sequenced was peripheral blood.

DNA of the CDR3: TGTGCCAGCTCACAGCAAACAGGGGGACTACCCACAGATACGCAGTATTTT. This encodes CASSQQTGGLPTDTQYF. The V and J genes are TRBV18 and TRBJ2-3, with D possibly being TRBD1 (8 bases). Trimming stripped 4 bases from V and 2 bases from J, with 19 bases between. Germline loops: CDR1 KGHSH, CDR2 LQKENI. The CDR3 has 17 amino acids. Full variable domain (missing parts from reference TRBV18 and TRBJ2-3): NAGVMQNPRHLVRRRGQEARLRCSPMKGHSHVYWYRQLPEEGLKFMVYLQKENIIDESGMPKERFSAEFPKEGPSILRIQQVVRGDSAAYFCASSQQTGGLPTDTQYFGPGTRLTVL.